The rows below give T cell receptor beta chains drawn from one sample of a study of T cell repertoires in cytomegalovirus infection. TCRdb re-derived calls from the reads in MiXCR, one entry per CDR3 protein. The sample has 70,000 to 75,000 distinct CDR3 sequences; about 4% are singletons. The material sequenced was PBMCs. The receptors derive from a human donor in good health (CMV status not recorded). Some clones in this sample may be carry-over from other donors' samples. The CDR3 runs from the conserved cysteine through the conserved F or W. The order of the fields is CDR3 DNA, CDR3 protein, J gene, clone size, D gene, V gene. The D gene is left open where the match is weak. Size tells how often a clone was seen (once, few, many) or the class of an expanded clone, and some rows leave it out.

cdr3_nt: TGCAGCGTTAACTCTGGAAACACCATATATTTT
cdr3_aa: CSVNSGNTIYF
j_call: TRBJ1-3
clone_size: .
d_call: .
v_call: TRBV29-1

cdr3_nt: TGTGCCCATTCGGGGGGGAGCAATCAGCCCCAGCATTTT
cdr3_aa: CAHSGGSNQPQHF
j_call: TRBJ1-5
clone_size: many
d_call: .
v_call: TRBV10-3

cdr3_nt: TGTGCCAGCAGTTATTCTGGACAGCTAGAGACCCAGTACTTC
cdr3_aa: CASSYSGQLETQYF
j_call: TRBJ2-5
clone_size: few
d_call: .
v_call: TRBV6-8

cdr3_nt: TGTGCCAGCAGTAAAACCGGGACTACCCACTCGGGGACCCAGTACTTC
cdr3_aa: CASSKTGTTHSGTQYF
j_call: TRBJ2-5
clone_size: many
d_call: TRBD2
v_call: TRBV6-5

cdr3_nt: TGCAGTGCCTCGCAGACCCGGTTCTTGGATGAGCAGTTCTTC
cdr3_aa: CSASQTRFLDEQFF
j_call: TRBJ2-1
clone_size: many
d_call: .
v_call: TRBV20-1

cdr3_nt: TGTGCCAGCAGTTCTGGGGCAGGGAACACTGAAGCTTTCTTT
cdr3_aa: CASSSGAGNTEAFF
j_call: TRBJ1-1
clone_size: many
d_call: .
v_call: TRBV27

cdr3_nt: TGTGCCAGCAGCCAATCATTCGTCCAGGGGACCATATATGGCTACACCTTC
cdr3_aa: CASSQSFVQGTIYGYTF
j_call: TRBJ1-2
clone_size: many
d_call: .
v_call: TRBV14

cdr3_nt: TGTGCCAGCAGTCGGACAGGACCAAACTACAATGAGCAGTTCTTC
cdr3_aa: CASSRTGPNYNEQFF
j_call: TRBJ2-1
clone_size: many
d_call: TRBD1
v_call: TRBV6-2/TRBV6-3

cdr3_nt: TGTGCCAGCAGCTTAGCCGGACAGCCCCTCTATGGCTACACCTTC
cdr3_aa: CASSLAGQPLYGYTF
j_call: TRBJ1-2
clone_size: many
d_call: .
v_call: TRBV7-2

cdr3_nt: TGTGCCAGCAGTTCGAGGCCGGGCACAGATACGCAGTATTTT
cdr3_aa: CASSSRPGTDTQYF
j_call: TRBJ2-3
clone_size: many
d_call: .
v_call: TRBV12-3/TRBV12-4

cdr3_nt: TGTGCCAGCAGTCTGGACACAACTAATGAAAAACTGTTTTTT
cdr3_aa: CASSLDTTNEKLFF
j_call: TRBJ1-4
clone_size: many
d_call: .
v_call: TRBV7-2

cdr3_nt: TGTGCCAGCAGTTTAGGGACAGGGGGCCTCAATCAGCCCCAGCATTTT
cdr3_aa: CASSLGTGGLNQPQHF
j_call: TRBJ1-5
clone_size: many
d_call: TRBD1
v_call: TRBV12-3/TRBV12-4

cdr3_nt: TGTGCCAGCAGCTTAGGGGCCGCCGGCAGTGGACGTTCCGAGCAGTACTTC
cdr3_aa: CASSLGAAGSGRSEQYF
j_call: TRBJ2-7
clone_size: many
d_call: .
v_call: TRBV7-8

cdr3_nt: TGTGCCAGCAGCACGGCAGATACGCAGTATTTT
cdr3_aa: CASSTADTQYF
j_call: TRBJ2-3
clone_size: medium-sized
d_call: .
v_call: TRBV7-2

cdr3_nt: TGTGCCAGCAGCTTAGTGGCGGACAATCAGCCCCAGCATTTT
cdr3_aa: CASSLVADNQPQHF
j_call: TRBJ1-5
clone_size: many
d_call: .
v_call: TRBV7-2

cdr3_nt: TGTGCCACCAGCACCTATAGCGGGAGGGCCAGGGAGCAGTTCTTC
cdr3_aa: CATSTYSGRAREQFF
j_call: TRBJ2-1
clone_size: many
d_call: TRBD2
v_call: TRBV15

cdr3_nt: TGTGCCAGCAGCCCGGGACAGAGAACTGAAGCTTTCTTT
cdr3_aa: CASSPGQRTEAFF
j_call: TRBJ1-1
clone_size: many
d_call: TRBD1
v_call: TRBV7-2

cdr3_nt: TGTGCCAGCAGCTTAGACGGGGCTTCCAGCACCTATGGCTACACCTTC
cdr3_aa: CASSLDGASSTYGYTF
j_call: TRBJ1-2
clone_size: many
d_call: .
v_call: TRBV11-3

cdr3_nt: TGTGCCAGCAGCTTAACGCGGGACAGCCGACGAGGAGGCTACACCTTC
cdr3_aa: CASSLTRDSRRGGYTF
j_call: TRBJ1-2
clone_size: many
d_call: TRBD1
v_call: TRBV7-2

cdr3_nt: TGTGCCAGCAGTCCCCAGGGGGGCGAGCAGTACTTC
cdr3_aa: CASSPQGGEQYF
j_call: TRBJ2-7
clone_size: many
d_call: .
v_call: TRBV6-2/TRBV6-3

cdr3_nt: TGCAGTGCCAGTCCCCTAGCGGGGGGCACCTACAATGAGCAGTTCTTC
cdr3_aa: CSASPLAGGTYNEQFF
j_call: TRBJ2-1
clone_size: many
d_call: TRBD2
v_call: TRBV20-1

cdr3_nt: TGTGCCAGCAGCTTCCCGGGGAGTGCAGATACGCAGTATTTT
cdr3_aa: CASSFPGSADTQYF
j_call: TRBJ2-3
clone_size: many
d_call: .
v_call: TRBV5-5